The clone carrying this TCR beta chain was recorded at least ten times. Its specificity is unknown. These data belong to a study of T cells in Graves' hyperthyroidism and ophthalmopathy. Study outcomes and limitations: Researchers found most expanded thyroid clonotypes above 0.001 in blood as well. Researchers report that a 13 V-J model separated ophthalmopathy from stable hyperthyroidism.

In the ophthalmopathy cohort, Clinical Activity Score was at least 3, NOSPECS grade at least 4, and duration under 3 months. TCR beta CDR3 sequences were amplified from RNA transcripts. HTBI primers were the set used in a first-round RT-PCR of the TCR CDR3. TCRdb itself ran the multiplex PCR reads through MiXCR, one entry per CDR3 protein. The table lists around 250,000 distinct CDR3 sequences, about 24% of them singletons. The CDR3 sequence is 17 residues long. Germline V gene lookup returns CDR1 LNHDA and CDR2 SQIVND (reference sequence). V trimming: 3 bases; J trimming: 6 bases; junction bases outside the gene matches: 13.

The clonotype originates from a woman in her thirties or forties with Graves' ophthalmopathy. The gene calls are TRBV19 and TRBJ1-5; 8 nucleotides agree with TRBD1. Sequenced: blood. Here the CDR3 reads CASSIGMTGVAVQPQHF. The CDR3 bases are TGTGCCAGTAGTATCGGAATGACAGGGGTTGCAGTTCAGCCCCAGCATTTT.